Presented here are 24 T cell receptor beta chains from one specimen sequenced in a study of STAT5B mutations in CD4+ large granular lymphocyte leukemia. The repertoire was sequenced with immunoSEQ multiplex PCR; TCRdb's copy has only in-frame clones and lacks some. Of fewer than 35,000 clones detected, roughly 65% appear once; the ten largest clones hold under 3.5%. The specimen was CD4+ T cells from blood buffy coats. The receptors derive from a human donor in good health.

The V and J genes are TRBV2 and TRBJ1-1; D remains ambiguous. Germline CDR1 reads SNHLY; CDR2 reads FYNNEI. The CDR3 contains 12 residues. Trimming shortened V by 3 bases and J by 1 base, and 3 bases separated the two germline ends. This CDR3 is CASSEENTEAFF. Here the CDR3 DNA reads TGTGCCAGCAGTGAGGAGAACACTGAAGCTTTCTTT.

This clone was seen a few times. This chain links TRBV9 with TRBJ2-2; D uncertain. Germline V gives CDR1 SGDLS, CDR2 YYNGEE. Trimming pared 7 bases from V and 6 bases from J, leaving 7 bases between. This CDR3 is built from 11 residues. The CDR3 nucleotides are TGTGCCAGCGGAGTGGCCGGGGAGCTGTTTTTT. Amino acid sequence: CASGVAGELFF.

The V gene is TRBV11-2, the J gene TRBJ1-2; D is possibly TRBD1 (6 bases). Germline assignment: CDR1 SGHAT and CDR2 FQNNGV. The CDR3 consists of 14 residues. V shed 5 bases and J shed 4 bases, with 14 bases lying between them. CDR3 bases: TGTGCCAGCAGCACTAACAGGGATCGCTATGGCTACACCTTC. Amino acid sequence: CASSTNRDRYGYTF.

The V call is TRBV6-6, the J call TRBJ1-2; TRBD1 agrees at 7 bases. V lost 6 bases, J lost 3 bases, and 10 bases stayed unmatched. The CDR3 is 15 amino acids. Germline CDR1 and CDR2: MNHNY and SVGAGI (reference sequence). The DNA of the CDR3 is TGTGCCAGCAGGCGTACCGGGGGACAGCACTATGGCTACACCTTC. Amino acids: CASRRTGGQHYGYTF.

The chain has TRBV28 and TRBJ2-7; D remains ambiguous. V was pared by 3 bases and J by 6 bases, with 15 bases between. The germline CDR1 and CDR2 sequences are MDHEN and SYDVKM. The length of the CDR3 is 14 residues. The CDR3 coding sequence is TGTGCCAGCAGTTTCAACCCGACCTTGGGCGAGCAGTACTTC. Amino acid sequence: CASSFNPTLGEQYF.

This clone was observed a few times. V gene TRBV11-2 combines with J gene TRBJ1-6, with D unclear. CDR1 is SGHAT, CDR2 FQNNGV, per germline. Trimming stripped 1 base from V and 6 bases from J, with 10 bases between. CDR3 size: 15 residues. CDR3 nucleotides: TGTGCCAGCAGCTTAGCAGGTTCACTTAATTCACCCCTCCACTTT. This codes for CASSLAGSLNSPLHF.

The rearrangement uses TRBV7-2 and TRBJ2-1; 7 nucleotides line up with TRBD1. This CDR3 is 15 amino acids long. Germline values: CDR1 SGHTA, CDR2 FQGNSA. J was trimmed by 5 bases and V by 0 bases; bases with no gene match: 4. The CDR3 DNA reads TGTGCCAGCAGCTTAGCCACAGGGGTAAACAATGAGCAGTTCTTC. This sequence encodes CASSLATGVNNEQFF. Combining the CDR3 with reference TRBV7-2 and TRBJ2-1 gives the whole variable domain GAGVSQSPSNKVTEKGKDVELRCDPISGHTALYWYRQSLGQGLEFLIYFQGNSAPDKSGLPSDRFSAERTGGSVSTLTIQRTQQEDSAVYLCASSLATGVNNEQFFGPGTRLTVL.

J is TRBJ2-5 and V is TRBV7-7, with no clear D. CDR3 size: 16 residues. Per germline, CDR1 SSHAT and CDR2 FNYEAQ (reference sequence). V gave up 3 bases and J gave up 5 bases, with 19 bases separating them. For the CDR3, the DNA is TGTGCCAGCAGCTTTGGAGTCCCTGACCAAAGGGAGACCCAGTACTTC. Its translation: CASSFGVPDQRETQYF.

This clone was found a few times. This chain's CDR3 is CASSPQRGLGAYQPQHF. The CDR3 DNA is TGTGCCAGCAGTCCCCAGCGGGGCCTGGGGGCCTATCAGCCCCAGCATTTT. The chain employs TRBV28 and TRBJ1-5; D might be TRBD1 (6 bases). Germline V gene data show CDR1 as MDHEN and CDR2 as SYDVKM. The CDR3 is made up of 17 amino acids. V gave up 5 bases and J gave up 5 bases, with 22 bases separating them.

This chain connects TRBV4-1 to TRBJ2-1, with TRBD1 matching 10 bases. Looked up from germline, CDR1 is MGHRA and CDR2 is YSYEKL. After removal of 0 bases from V and 9 bases from J, the junction contained 5 bases not matched to a gene. The CDR3 loop spans 15 amino acids. The CDR3 nucleotides are TGCGCCAGCAGCCAAGAGGGGACAGGGGTCGGTGAGCAGTTCTTC. Translated: CASSQEGTGVGEQFF.

The chain employs TRBV5-4 and TRBJ1-2, with 10 bases aligning to TRBD1. The germline V gene has CDR1 SGHNT and CDR2 YYREEE (reference sequence). This CDR3 comprises 17 residues. V dropped 0 bases and J dropped 0; count of bases not matched to a gene: 5. This chain's CDR3 is CASSLGGDRGANYGYTF. The CDR3 bases are TGTGCCAGCAGCTTGGGCGGGGACAGGGGAGCTAACTATGGCTACACCTTC.

This chain joins TRBV5-1 and TRBJ1-4; D gene uncertain. Trimming left V 4 bases short and J 0 bases short, with 10 bases between. The CDR3 extends over 15 amino acids. Germline CDR1 and CDR2: SGHRS and YFSETQ. The CDR3 sequence is CASSDGATTNEKLFF. DNA for the CDR3: TGCGCCAGCAGCGACGGAGCCACAACTAATGAAAAACTGTTTTTT.

This chain joins TRBV2 and TRBJ2-7, with TRBD2 as a possible D gene (5 bases). The germline gives CDR1 SNHLY, CDR2 FYNNEI. V lost 5 bases to trimming and J lost 0 bases, with 11 bases between them. The CDR3 is 14 residues long. CDR3 loop: CASSLLASSYEQYF. The CDR3 coding sequence is TGTGCCAGCAGTCTGTTAGCGAGCTCCTACGAGCAGTACTTC.

This sequence joins TRBV15 and TRBJ1-2; TRBD1 matches at 8 bases. Germline CDR1 reads LNHNV; CDR2 reads YYDKDF (reference sequence). The CDR3 spans 17 residues. Trimming cost V 1 base and J 3 bases; bases outside gene matches: 10. CDR3 region: CATSRARGQGKDYGYTF. The CDR3 nucleotides are TGTGCCACCAGCAGAGCCCGAGGACAGGGCAAAGACTATGGCTACACCTTC.

CDR3 sequence: CAWGETYEQYF. CDR3 sequence (DNA): TGTGCCTGGGGGGAAACCTACGAGCAGTACTTC. This chain uses TRBV30 with TRBJ2-7; D is unclear. This CDR3 contains 11 residues. Germline-derived CDR1 and CDR2 are GTSNPN and SVGIG (reference sequence). V lost 5 bases and J lost 2, with 7 bases in between.

V gene TRBV7-2 combines with J gene TRBJ2-7, with D perhaps TRBD1 (6 bases). Germline CDR1 is SGHTA and CDR2 is FQGNSA. This CDR3 has 14 amino acids. V gave up 5 bases and J gave up 1 base, with 12 bases separating them. DNA of the CDR3: TGTGCCAGCAGCCGCCAGACAGGATCCTACGAGCAGTACTTC. It translates to CASSRQTGSYEQYF.

This clone was seen only a few times. The chain combines TRBV4-1 with TRBJ1-6; no reliable D call. The CDR3 length is 17 residues. The germline CDR1 and CDR2 sequences are MGHRA and YSYEKL. Trimming cost V 2 bases and J 7 bases, with 18 bases left between them. CDR3 amino acids: CASSQILTEVGNSPLHF. CDR3 DNA: TGCGCCAGCAGCCAAATCCTGACTGAGGTGGGGAATTCACCCCTCCACTTT.

V usage is TRBV5-6 and J usage is TRBJ1-2; a weak D match, TRBD1 (5 bases). Trimming removed 3 bases from V and 7 bases from J, with 19 bases in between. CDR1 is SGHDT and CDR2 is YYEEEE in the germline V gene. The CDR3 contains 15 residues. The CDR3: CASSSRRGVVGGYTF. For the CDR3, the DNA is TGTGCCAGCAGCTCTCGTCGGGGGGTAGTAGGTGGCTACACCTTC.

In DNA form, the CDR3 reads TGTGCCAGTTCGACCCTCGACAGCTATAATTCACCCCTCCACTTT. Encoded protein: CASSTLDSYNSPLHF. The chain combines TRBV9 with TRBJ1-6, with D maybe TRBD1 (5 bases). Germline V CDR1 and CDR2: SGDLS, YYNGEE. V shed 8 bases and J shed 3 bases, with 15 bases lying between them. The CDR3 sequence is 15 residues long.

The chain combines TRBV10-3 with TRBJ1-2; 7 bases fit TRBD1. Per the germline V gene, CDR1 is ENHRY and CDR2 is SYGVKD. CDR3 length: 14 residues. The V gene end was trimmed by 7 bases and the J gene end by 8 bases; junction bases not matched to a gene: 13. The CDR3 loop reads CAITSGQSTPGYTF. The DNA of the CDR3 is TGTGCCATCACCTCGGGACAGTCTACCCCCGGCTACACCTTC.

The rearrangement links TRBV19 to TRBJ2-7; D may be TRBD1 (5 bases). Per germline, CDR1 LNHDA and CDR2 SQIVND (reference sequence). The ends were cut back, 4 bases at V and 7 bases at J, with 17 bases in the middle. The CDR3 covers 14 residues. The chain's CDR3 is CASSNRGWAAEQYF. The CDR3 DNA sequence: TGTGCCAGTAGTAATAGGGGATGGGCCGCTGAGCAGTACTTC.

The table lists this clone with a few counts. The rearrangement joins TRBV18 to TRBJ1-6; 7 nucleotides line up with TRBD1. CDR3 size: 16 residues. Unmatched junction bases numbered 11, after V lost 3 bases and J lost 9 bases. CDR1 KGHSH and CDR2 LQKENI come from the germline V gene. CDR3: CASSPTVRGVLSPLHF. CDR3 DNA sequence: TGTGCCAGCTCACCTACTGTCAGGGGGGTCCTTTCACCCCTCCACTTT.

The V and J genes are TRBV7-2 and TRBJ2-5; the match to TRBD1 covers 9 bases. Germline V lookup: CDR1 SGHTA, CDR2 FQGNSA. The CDR3 extends over 15 amino acids. The J segment lost 5 bases and the V segment lost 3 bases, leaving 7 bases of the junction unmatched. As DNA, the CDR3 is TGTGCCAGCAGCTTTTCTACAGGGGGCCGGGAGACCCAGTACTTC. Protein sequence: CASSFSTGGRETQYF. Variable domain in full (rest from reference TRBV7-2 and TRBJ2-5): GAGVSQSPSNKVTEKGKDVELRCDPISGHTALYWYRQSLGQGLEFLIYFQGNSAPDKSGLPSDRFSAERTGGSVSTLTIQRTQQEDSAVYLCASSFSTGGRETQYFGPGTRLLVL.

J is TRBJ1-5 and V is TRBV27; D possibly corresponds to TRBD1 (5 bases). The CDR3 length is 16 residues. V dropped 7 bases and J dropped 7 bases, with 23 bases sitting between them. The germline V gene encodes CDR1 MNHEY and CDR2 SMNVEV (reference sequence). The CDR3 loop reads CASTTTMVGGIQPQHF. The DNA of the CDR3 is TGTGCCAGCACTACCACCATGGTGGGGGGAATACAGCCCCAGCATTTT.